This is a list of T cell receptor beta chains from one sample in a study of T cells in Graves' hyperthyroidism and ophthalmopathy. Each CDR3 protein is one row after TCRdb ran MiXCR on the multiplex PCR reads. Here the sample spans some 560,000 distinct CDR3 sequences, 15% to 18% being singletons. Sequencing was performed on blood. These receptor sequences come from a woman aged 30 to 39 with Graves' hyperthyroidism. CDR3s include the opening cysteine and the closing phenylalanine or tryptophan. The D gene is left open where the match is weak. Expanded clones are given a class, and other clones once, few, many or no size at all.

V	D	size	J	length	CDR3	DNA
TRBV11-2	NA	many	TRBJ2-3	16	CASSPGWAAGTDTQYF	TGTGCCAGCAGCCCGGGGTGGGCCGCCGGCACAGATACGCAGTATTTT
TRBV27	TRBD2	many	TRBJ2-7	16	CASSFQPASGFYEQYF	TGTGCCAGCAGTTTCCAGCCGGCTAGCGGATTCTACGAGCAGTACTTC
TRBV19	NA	few	TRBJ1-1	13	CASTPGLNTEAFF	TGTGCCAGTACCCCGGGACTGAACACTGAAGCTTTCTTT
TRBV6-1	TRBD1	few	TRBJ2-7	13	CASSRQGIHEQYF	TGTGCCAGCAGCAGACAGGGGATCCACGAGCAGTACTTC
TRBV27	TRBD2	many	TRBJ2-7	14	CASSPGTIRYEQYF	TGTGCCAGCAGCCCCGGGACTATACGCTACGAGCAGTACTTC
TRBV7-9	TRBD2	NA	TRBJ2-1	15	CASSRTSGINYEQFF	TGTGCCAGCAGCCGGACTAGCGGGATTAACTATGAGCAGTTCTTC
TRBV12-3/TRBV12-4	NA	many	TRBJ2-5	12	CASSPHQETQYF	TGTGCCAGCAGTCCACACCAAGAGACCCAGTACTTC
TRBV25-1	TRBD2	NA	TRBJ2-2	20	CASSDAGLAGDEPAPGELFF	TGTGCCAGCAGTGATGCGGGACTAGCGGGAGACGAACCAGCTCCGGGGGAGCTGTTTTTT
TRBV10-3	TRBD2	NA	TRBJ2-1	13	CAISRDYNNEQFF	TGTGCCATCTCTCGGGACTACAACAATGAGCAGTTCTTC
TRBV20-1	NA	many	TRBJ1-1	12	CSARAPPLEAFF	TGCAGTGCTAGAGCGCCCCCGCTTGAAGCTTTCTTT
TRBV7-2	NA	many	TRBJ1-5	15	CASSPDRGTNQPQHF	TGTGCCAGCAGCCCAGACCGGGGGACCAATCAGCCCCAGCATTTT
TRBV7-2	TRBD2	few	TRBJ2-2	17	CASSLGLAGVKTGELFF	TGTGCCAGCAGCTTAGGCCTAGCGGGAGTGAAGACCGGGGAGCTGTTTTTT
TRBV20-1	TRBD2	NA	TRBJ2-1	13	CSAVLAGVSEQFF	TGCAGTGCTGTACTAGCGGGAGTCAGTGAGCAGTTCTTC
TRBV15	NA	many	TRBJ1-1	13	CATSRQPNTEAFF	TGTGCCACCAGCAGACAACCTAACACTGAAGCTTTCTTT
TRBV7-2	NA	many	TRBJ2-3	13	CASSFVALNTQYF	TGTGCCAGCAGCTTTGTAGCGCTTAATACGCAGTATTTT
TRBV12-3/TRBV12-4	TRBD1	many	TRBJ2-7	13	CASRSGTAYEQYF	TGTGCCAGCAGGTCCGGGACAGCCTACGAGCAGTACTTC
TRBV14	TRBD2	few	TRBJ2-7	13	CASSQDDWREPYF	TGTGCCAGCAGCCAAGATGATTGGCGGGAGCCGTACTTC
TRBV10-3	NA	NA	TRBJ1-4	15	CAINEFKGTGEKLFF	TGTGCCATCAATGAGTTTAAGGGCACAGGGGAAAAACTGTTTTTT
TRBV7-2	TRBD1	many	TRBJ2-2	15	CASAYTGQTTGELFF	TGTGCCAGCGCTTACACGGGACAGACCACCGGGGAGCTGTTTTTT
TRBV12-3/TRBV12-4	TRBD1	few	TRBJ1-5	15	CASSAQGAGNQPQHF	TGTGCCAGCAGTGCACAGGGGGCCGGCAATCAGCCCCAGCATTTT
TRBV2	TRBD1	many	TRBJ1-1	14	CASRVGQEGTEAFF	TGTGCCAGCAGAGTGGGACAGGAGGGCACTGAAGCTTTCTTT
TRBV20-1	TRBD1	many	TRBJ2-1	15	CSARGRDRGHSEQFF	TGCAGTGCTAGAGGGCGGGACAGGGGGCACAGTGAGCAGTTCTTC
TRBV28	TRBD1	many	TRBJ1-2	15	CASRPRGEANYGYTF	TGTGCCAGCAGGCCCAGGGGGGAAGCTAACTATGGCTACACCTTC
TRBV19	NA	few	TRBJ2-7	15	CASSIEGGWSSEQYF	TGTGCCAGTAGTATAGAAGGAGGTTGGAGCAGCGAGCAGTACTTC
TRBV2	TRBD1	many	TRBJ2-7	15	CASIEDRVLISEQYF	TGTGCCAGCATTGAGGACAGGGTTCTAATAAGCGAGCAGTACTTC
TRBV30	TRBD1	many	TRBJ1-5	15	CAWSRTGLSNQPQHF	TGTGCCTGGAGCCGGACAGGGTTAAGCAATCAGCCCCAGCATTTT
TRBV7-3	NA	few	TRBJ1-1	13	CASSLNRYTEAFF	TGTGCCAGCAGCTTAAACCGGTACACTGAAGCTTTCTTT
TRBV12-3/TRBV12-4	NA	NA	TRBJ2-5	12	CASRTGRETQYF	TGTGCCAGCAGGACAGGCAGAGAGACCCAGTACTTC
TRBV30	NA	many	TRBJ2-7	13	CAWSAGGGYEQYF	TGTGCCTGGAGTGCAGGGGGAGGCTACGAGCAGTACTTC
TRBV29-1	NA	NA	TRBJ2-1	15	CSVEDWGFIYNEQFF	TGCAGCGTTGAAGACTGGGGGTTTATATACAATGAGCAGTTCTTC
TRBV29-1	TRBD2	few	TRBJ2-1	15	CSGRLGLAVYNEQFF	TGCAGCGGGAGGTTAGGACTAGCGGTTTACAATGAGCAGTTCTTC
TRBV24-1	TRBD1	NA	TRBJ2-7	14	CATSDRDSLIEQYF	TGTGCCACCAGTGATCGGGACAGTTTAATCGAGCAGTACTTC
TRBV28	NA	many	TRBJ1-5	14	CASSDPGSNQPQHF	TGTGCCAGCAGTGATCCGGGGAGCAATCAGCCCCAGCATTTT
TRBV11-2	TRBD1	NA	TRBJ2-7	15	CASSFSGTGFYEQYF	TGTGCCAGCAGCTTCTCCGGGACAGGGTTCTACGAGCAGTACTTC
TRBV20-1	NA	many	TRBJ2-1	16	CSARDSDSESYNEQFF	TGCAGTGCTAGAGATTCCGACTCCGAATCCTACAATGAGCAGTTCTTC
TRBV19	NA	NA	TRBJ2-5	17	CASSIGRYGLLRETQYF	TGTGCCAGTAGTATAGGCCGCTATGGACTTCTGCGAGAGACCCAGTACTTC
TRBV2	TRBD2	many	TRBJ2-1	16	CASSTSGLAGVGEQFF	TGTGCCAGCAGTACCTCGGGACTAGCGGGAGTTGGTGAGCAGTTCTTC
TRBV7-2	NA	NA	TRBJ2-5	11	CASSLERPQYF	TGTGCCAGCAGCTTAGAACGTCCCCAGTACTTC
TRBV5-6	NA	NA	TRBJ2-1	13	CASSRQAYNEQFF	TGTGCCAGCAGCAGACAGGCTTACAATGAGCAGTTCTTC
TRBV6-5	TRBD2	NA	TRBJ2-1	15	CASSYLSGRAGEQFF	TGTGCCAGCAGTTATTTAAGCGGGAGGGCCGGTGAGCAGTTCTTC
TRBV6-1	NA	NA	TRBJ1-2	15	CASLGYSERAYGYTF	TGTGCCAGCCTCGGCTATTCGGAGCGGGCCTATGGCTACACCTTC
TRBV28	NA	many	TRBJ2-3	15	CASSLGNGGGDTQYF	TGTGCCAGCAGTTTGGGTAACGGGGGCGGAGATACGCAGTATTTT
TRBV3-1	TRBD2	many	TRBJ2-7	14	CASSLLRLAGEQYF	TGTGCCAGCAGCTTACTCCGACTAGCTGGCGAGCAGTACTTC
TRBV10-3	NA	NA	TRBJ1-1	15	CATQWRGGEDTEAFF	TGTGCCACCCAGTGGCGTGGGGGGGAGGACACTGAAGCTTTCTTT
TRBV28	NA	few	TRBJ2-4	14	CASNRVVGKNIQYF	TGTGCCAGCAACAGGGTGGTGGGGAAAAACATTCAGTACTTC
TRBV5-1	TRBD2	many	TRBJ2-2	14	CASSGLAGAGELFF	TGCGCCAGCAGTGGTCTAGCGGGAGCCGGGGAGCTGTTTTTT
TRBV7-8	NA	many	TRBJ2-1	14	CASSLALQADEQFF	TGTGCCAGCAGCTTAGCGTTACAGGCGGATGAGCAGTTCTTC
TRBV9	TRBD2	NA	TRBJ2-5	13	CASSPSGTETQYF	TGTGCCAGCAGCCCTAGCGGAACAGAGACCCAGTACTTC
TRBV11-2	NA	many	TRBJ2-7	10	CASSLDEQYF	TGTGCCAGCAGCTTAGACGAGCAGTACTTC
TRBV30	NA	many	TRBJ2-1	14	CAAREGVAINEQFF	TGTGCCGCCAGAGAGGGGGTAGCTATCAATGAGCAGTTCTTC